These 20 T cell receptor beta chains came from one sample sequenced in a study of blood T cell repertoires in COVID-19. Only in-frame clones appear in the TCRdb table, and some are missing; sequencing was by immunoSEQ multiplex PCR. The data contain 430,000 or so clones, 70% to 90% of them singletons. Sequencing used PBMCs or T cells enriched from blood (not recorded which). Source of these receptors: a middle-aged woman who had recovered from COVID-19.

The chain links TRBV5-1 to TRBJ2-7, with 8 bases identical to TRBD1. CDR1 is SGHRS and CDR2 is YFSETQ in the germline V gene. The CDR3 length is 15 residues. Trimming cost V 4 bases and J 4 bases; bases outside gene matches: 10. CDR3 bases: TGCGCCAGCAGCCCAACCCAGGGGGCGAGGTACGAGCAGTACTTC. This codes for CASSPTQGARYEQYF.

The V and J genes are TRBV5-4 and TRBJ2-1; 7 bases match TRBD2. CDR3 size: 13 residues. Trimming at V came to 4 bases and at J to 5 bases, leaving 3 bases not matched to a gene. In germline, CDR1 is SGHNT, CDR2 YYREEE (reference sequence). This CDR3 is CASSAGADNEQFF. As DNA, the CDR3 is TGTGCCAGCAGCGCGGGAGCGGACAATGAGCAGTTCTTC.

The CDR3 sequence is CASSRTTVNTIYF. For the CDR3, the DNA is TGTGCCAGTAGTAGGACAACGGTAAACACCATATATTTT. This chain connects TRBV19 to TRBJ1-3; tentative D call: TRBD1 (5 bases). This CDR3 is 13 amino acids long. The ends were cut back, 4 bases at V and 6 bases at J, with 10 bases in the middle. Germline V gives CDR1 LNHDA, CDR2 SQIVND (reference sequence). The full variable domain, completed using reference TRBV19 and TRBJ1-3, is DGGITQSPKYLFRKEGQNVTLSCEQNLNHDAMYWYRQDPGQGLRLIYYSQIVNDFQKGDIAEGYSVSREKKESFPLTVTSAQKNPTAFYLCASSRTTVNTIYFGEGSWLTVV.

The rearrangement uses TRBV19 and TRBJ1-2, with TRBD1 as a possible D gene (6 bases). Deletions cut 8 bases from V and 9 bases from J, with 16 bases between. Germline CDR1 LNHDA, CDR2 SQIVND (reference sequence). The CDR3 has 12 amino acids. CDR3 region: CASFGGAGRYTF. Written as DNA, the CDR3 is TGTGCCAGTTTCGGGGGGGCAGGGCGCTACACCTTC.

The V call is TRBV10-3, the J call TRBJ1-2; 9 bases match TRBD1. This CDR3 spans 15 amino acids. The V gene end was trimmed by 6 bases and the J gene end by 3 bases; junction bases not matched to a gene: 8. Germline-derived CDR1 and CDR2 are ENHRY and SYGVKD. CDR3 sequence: CAISGQGLGDYGYTF. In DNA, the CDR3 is TGTGCCATCAGCGGACAGGGGCTGGGCGACTATGGCTACACCTTC.

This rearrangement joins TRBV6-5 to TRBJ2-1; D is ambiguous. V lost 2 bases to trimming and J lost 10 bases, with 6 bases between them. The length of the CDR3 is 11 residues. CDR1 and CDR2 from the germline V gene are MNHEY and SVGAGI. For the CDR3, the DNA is TGTGCCAGCAGTTACGTTCAGGAGCAGTTCTTC. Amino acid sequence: CASSYVQEQFF.

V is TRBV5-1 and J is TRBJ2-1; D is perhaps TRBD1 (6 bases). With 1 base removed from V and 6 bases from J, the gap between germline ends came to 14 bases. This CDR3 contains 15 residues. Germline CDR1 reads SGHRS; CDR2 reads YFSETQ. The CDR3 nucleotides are TGCGCCAGCAGCTTGTCAGGGGTAAGGGGCAATGAGCAGTTCTTC. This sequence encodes CASSLSGVRGNEQFF.

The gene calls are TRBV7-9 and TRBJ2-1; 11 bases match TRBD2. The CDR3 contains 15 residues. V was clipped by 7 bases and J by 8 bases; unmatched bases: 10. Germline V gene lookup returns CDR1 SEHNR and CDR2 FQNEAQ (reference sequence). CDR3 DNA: TGTGCCAGCATAATTACTAGCGGGAGAAACGATGAGCAGTTCTTC. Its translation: CASIITSGRNDEQFF.

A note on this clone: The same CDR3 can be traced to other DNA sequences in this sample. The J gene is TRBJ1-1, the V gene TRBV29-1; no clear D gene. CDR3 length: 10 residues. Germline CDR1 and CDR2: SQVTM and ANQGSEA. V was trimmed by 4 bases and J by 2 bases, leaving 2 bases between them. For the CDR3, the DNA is TGCAGCGTTGCAAACACTGAAGCTTTCTTT. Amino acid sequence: CSVANTEAFF.

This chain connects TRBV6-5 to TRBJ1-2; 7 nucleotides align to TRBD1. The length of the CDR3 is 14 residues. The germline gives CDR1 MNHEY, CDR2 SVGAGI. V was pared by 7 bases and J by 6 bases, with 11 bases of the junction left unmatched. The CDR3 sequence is CASKLITGAHGYTF. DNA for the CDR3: TGTGCCAGCAAGCTTATAACAGGGGCCCATGGCTACACCTTC.

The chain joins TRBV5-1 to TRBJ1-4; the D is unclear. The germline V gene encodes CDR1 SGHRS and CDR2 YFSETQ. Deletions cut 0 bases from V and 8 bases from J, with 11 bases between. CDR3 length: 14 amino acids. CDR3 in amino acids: CASSLAGKTEKLFF. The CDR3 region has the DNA TGCGCCAGCAGCTTGGCGGGGAAGACCGAAAAACTGTTTTTT.

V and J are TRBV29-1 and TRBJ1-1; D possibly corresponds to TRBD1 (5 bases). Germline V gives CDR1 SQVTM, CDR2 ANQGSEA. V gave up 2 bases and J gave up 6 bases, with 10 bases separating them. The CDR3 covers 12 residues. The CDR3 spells CSVEKSTAEAFF. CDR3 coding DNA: TGCAGCGTTGAAAAATCGACAGCTGAAGCTTTCTTT.

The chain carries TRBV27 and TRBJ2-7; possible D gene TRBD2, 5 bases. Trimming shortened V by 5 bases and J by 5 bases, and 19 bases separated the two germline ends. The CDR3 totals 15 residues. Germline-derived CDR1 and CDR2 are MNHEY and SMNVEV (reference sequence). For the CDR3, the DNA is TGTGCCAGCAGTCGAGGCGGGCCTCCCTACGACGAGCAGTACTTC. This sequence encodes CASSRGGPPYDEQYF.

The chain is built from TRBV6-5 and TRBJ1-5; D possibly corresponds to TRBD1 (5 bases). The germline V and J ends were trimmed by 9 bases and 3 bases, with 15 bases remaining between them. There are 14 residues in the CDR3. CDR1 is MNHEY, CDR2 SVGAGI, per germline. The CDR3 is CARGGTPLNQPQHF. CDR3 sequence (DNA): TGTGCCAGAGGAGGGACCCCCCTCAATCAGCCCCAGCATTTT.

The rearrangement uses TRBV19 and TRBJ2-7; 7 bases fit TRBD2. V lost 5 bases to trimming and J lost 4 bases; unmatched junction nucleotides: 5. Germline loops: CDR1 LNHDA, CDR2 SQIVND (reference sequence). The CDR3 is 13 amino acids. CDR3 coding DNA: TGTGCCAGTAGTCCCGCCGGGGGGTACGAGCAGTACTTC. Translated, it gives CASSPAGGYEQYF.

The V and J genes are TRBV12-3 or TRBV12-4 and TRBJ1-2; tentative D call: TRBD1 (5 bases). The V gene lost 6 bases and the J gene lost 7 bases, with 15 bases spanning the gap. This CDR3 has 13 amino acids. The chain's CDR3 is CASRARGYSGYTF. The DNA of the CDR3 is TGTGCCAGCAGGGCCCGGGGGTATTCTGGCTACACCTTC.

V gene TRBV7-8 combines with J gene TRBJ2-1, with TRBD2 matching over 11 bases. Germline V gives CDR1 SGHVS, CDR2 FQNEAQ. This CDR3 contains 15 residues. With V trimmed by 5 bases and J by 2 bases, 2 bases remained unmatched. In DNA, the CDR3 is TGTGCCAGCAGCACGACTAGCGGGACCTACAATGAGCAGTTCTTC. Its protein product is CASSTTSGTYNEQFF.

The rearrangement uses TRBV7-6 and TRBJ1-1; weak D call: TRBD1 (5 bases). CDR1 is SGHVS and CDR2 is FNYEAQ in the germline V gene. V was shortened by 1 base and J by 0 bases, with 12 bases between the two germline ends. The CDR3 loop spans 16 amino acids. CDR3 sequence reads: CASSLGRGGVNTEAFF. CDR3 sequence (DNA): TGTGCCAGCAGCTTAGGGAGGGGTGGAGTGAACACTGAAGCTTTCTTT.

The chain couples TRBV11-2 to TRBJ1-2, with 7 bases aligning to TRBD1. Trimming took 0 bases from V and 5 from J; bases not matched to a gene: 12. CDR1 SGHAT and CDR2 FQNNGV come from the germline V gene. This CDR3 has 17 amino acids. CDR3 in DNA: TGTGCCAGCAGCTTAGACCCGCCTCTCGACAGGGTTTATGGCTACACCTTC. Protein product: CASSLDPPLDRVYGYTF.

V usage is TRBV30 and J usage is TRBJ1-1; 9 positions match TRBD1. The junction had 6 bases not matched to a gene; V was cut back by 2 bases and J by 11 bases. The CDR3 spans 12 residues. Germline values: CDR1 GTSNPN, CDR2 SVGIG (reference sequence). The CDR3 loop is CAWSLTGGPAFF. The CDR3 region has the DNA TGTGCCTGGAGTTTGACAGGGGGTCCGGCTTTCTTT.